This T cell receptor beta chain was captured in a study of human T cells and chemical hapten exposure. Whole-study findings and limits: Versus controls, expanded TCRs had significantly more large CDR3 similarity clusters.

TCRdb processed the RACE reads anew with MiXCR; each CDR3 protein has one entry. The sample consists of 96,000 or so distinct CDR3 sequences, about 9.3% of them appearing once. Sample time point: patch test 2, 6 weeks after DPC sensitization. Indicated treatment: therapeutic diphenylcyclopropenone sensitization with weekly scalp DPC. Blood was drawn before each patch test was applied. Sequencing started from total RNA isolated from unfractionated whole blood. This clonotype was counted many times. The antigen remains unidentified. This receptor was identified in a woman in her forties with alopecia areata. Some clones in this sample may be carry-over from other donors' samples. The sample consisted of whole blood, taken in connection with sensitization to the hapten diphenylcyclopropenone (DPC).

The CDR3 loop reads CASSLSVSQETQYF. The CDR3 coding sequence is TGTGCCAGCAGTTTAAGCGTCTCCCAAGAGACCCAGTACTTC. This chain connects TRBV12-3 or TRBV12-4 to TRBJ2-5; D not resolved. This CDR3 region has 14 residues. V lost 2 bases to trimming and J lost 1 base, with 8 bases between them.